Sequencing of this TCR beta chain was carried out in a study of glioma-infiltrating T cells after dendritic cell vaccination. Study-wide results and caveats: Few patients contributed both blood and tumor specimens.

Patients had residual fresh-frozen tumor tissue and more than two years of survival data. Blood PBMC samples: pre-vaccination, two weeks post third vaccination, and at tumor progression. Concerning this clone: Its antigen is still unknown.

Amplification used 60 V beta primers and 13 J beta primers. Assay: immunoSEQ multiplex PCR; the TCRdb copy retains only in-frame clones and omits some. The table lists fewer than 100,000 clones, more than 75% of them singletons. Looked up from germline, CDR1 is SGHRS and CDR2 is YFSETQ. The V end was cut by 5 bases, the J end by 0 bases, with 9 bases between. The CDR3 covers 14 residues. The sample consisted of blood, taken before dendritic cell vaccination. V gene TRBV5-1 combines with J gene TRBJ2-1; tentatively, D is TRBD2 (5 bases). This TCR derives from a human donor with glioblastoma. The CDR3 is CASRYRDSYNEQFF. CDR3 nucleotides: TGCGCCAGCAGGTACCGGGACTCCTACAATGAGCAGTTCTTC.